One and the same sample provided the 21 T cell receptor beta chains below, sequenced in a study of radiation and T cells in renal cell carcinoma. Sample treatment: treatment-naive control, cytoreductive nephrectomy. Using immunoSEQ multiplex PCR, the repertoire was profiled, and TCRdb retains in-frame clones only, with some absent. The top ten clones hold 17% of a sample with fewer than 15,000 clones, more than 55% of them seen once. Sequenced material: tumor tissue, taken from a patient whose treatment was nephrectomy without radiotherapy. The receptors stem from a man aged 55 to 70 with renal cell carcinoma.

The chain is built from TRBV19 and TRBJ1-1; the D is unclear. V was trimmed by 3 bases and J by 4 bases, leaving 9 bases between them. Per the germline V gene, CDR1 is LNHDA and CDR2 is SQIVND (reference sequence). The CDR3 has 13 residues. CDR3 DNA sequence: TGTGCCAGTAGTATTGCCCCAAGCACTGAAGCTTTCTTT. Translated, it gives CASSIAPSTEAFF.

This clone was counted a single time. The chain employs TRBV20-1 and TRBJ2-7; D gene uncertain. The germline V and J ends were trimmed by 3 bases and 4 bases, with 7 bases remaining between them. The CDR3 is 11 residues long. CDR1 is DFQATT, CDR2 SNEGSKA, per germline (reference sequence). The CDR3, as DNA: TGCAGTGCTAGTTCCCCTTACGAGCAGTACTTC. Amino acids: CSASSPYEQYF.

CDR3 nucleotides: TGTGCCAGCAGCCAGTTTGGAGGGAACTATGGCTACACCTTC. Encoded protein: CASSQFGGNYGYTF. The rearrangement links TRBV4-2 to TRBJ1-2; D gene unclear. The V end was cut by 3 bases, the J end by 2 bases, with 10 bases between. This CDR3 is built from 14 residues. The germline V gene encodes CDR1 LGHNA and CDR2 YNFKEQ.

This chain joins TRBV15 and TRBJ2-3; D unresolved. The CDR3 is made up of 14 amino acids. The V gene's germline CDR1 is LNHNV and CDR2 YYDKDF (reference sequence). V was shortened by 1 base and J by 2 bases, with 7 bases between the two germline ends. The CDR3 sequence is CATSRGSPTDTQYF. The CDR3 nucleotides read TGTGCCACCAGCAGAGGGAGTCCCACAGATACGCAGTATTTT.

This clone was counted a few times. The chain has TRBV19 and TRBJ2-1; 8 bases agree with TRBD1. The CDR3 sequence is 15 residues long. CDR1 and CDR2 from the germline V gene are LNHDA and SQIVND (reference sequence). J was trimmed by 5 bases and V by 1 base; bases with no gene match: 4. CDR3 in amino acids: CASSIVQGANNEQFF. CDR3 bases: TGTGCCAGTAGTATAGTCCAGGGGGCAAACAATGAGCAGTTCTTC.

This sequence joins TRBV5-1 and TRBJ2-7, with 11 bases aligning to TRBD1. Per germline, CDR1 SGHRS and CDR2 YFSETQ. The ends lost 4 bases at V and 2 bases at J; junction bases unmatched: 14. The CDR3 loop spans 18 amino acids. In DNA form, the CDR3 reads TGCGCCAGCAGCCACGGACAGGGGGCCCGCTGGAGAACCTACGAGCAGTACTTC. Its protein product is CASSHGQGARWRTYEQYF. Filled out from reference TRBV5-1 and TRBJ2-7, the complete variable domain reads KAGVTQTPRYLIKTRGQQVTLSCSPISGHRSVSWYQQTPGQGLQFLFEYFSETQRNKGNFPGRFSGRQFSNSRSEMNVSTLELGDSALYLCASSHGQGARWRTYEQYFGPGTRLTVT.

In this sample, this clone turned up a few times. The V call is TRBV5-1, the J call TRBJ1-5; D not certain. Trimming stripped 2 bases from V and 4 bases from J, with 7 bases between. The CDR3 has 13 residues. Germline-derived CDR1 and CDR2 are SGHRS and YFSETQ. CDR3 residues: CASSFGLNQPQHF. In DNA form, the CDR3 reads TGCGCCAGCAGCTTTGGGTTGAATCAGCCCCAGCATTTT.

The CDR3 loop is CASSVGGQGNQPQHF. The DNA of the CDR3 is TGTGCCAGCAGCGTAGGAGGACAGGGAAATCAGCCCCAGCATTTT. The rearrangement joins TRBV9 to TRBJ1-5, with 8 bases lining up with TRBD1. Germline loops: CDR1 SGDLS, CDR2 YYNGEE. The CDR3 runs to 15 residues. Trimming took 0 bases from V and 4 from J; bases not matched to a gene: 3.

This chain links TRBV15 with TRBJ2-5, with 11 bases aligning to TRBD2. Germline-derived CDR1 and CDR2 are LNHNV and YYDKDF (reference sequence). V trimming: 5 bases; J trimming: 3 bases; junction bases outside the gene matches: 11. This CDR3 has 17 amino acids. CDR3 DNA: TGTGCCACCAGCGAGGGGCTTAGCGGGGGGGCCGAAGAGACCCAGTACTTC. This codes for CATSEGLSGGAEETQYF.

The chain recombines TRBV7-9 with TRBJ2-2; tentatively, D is TRBD2 (6 bases). The CDR3 sequence is 15 residues long. Germline CDR1 reads SEHNR; CDR2 reads FQNEAQ (reference sequence). V dropped 0 bases and J dropped 5 bases, with 10 bases sitting between them. CDR3 DNA: TGTGCCAGCAGCTTAGCGCAGGCGGGAACCGGGGAGCTGTTTTTT. Its protein is CASSLAQAGTGELFF.

This CDR3 reads CASSLRGSQGADTQYF. The CDR3 coding sequence is TGTGCCAGCAGCCTAAGGGGTTCCCAGGGGGCAGATACGCAGTATTTT. The V and J genes are TRBV7-2 and TRBJ2-3; 7 positions match TRBD1. Per germline, CDR1 SGHTA and CDR2 FQGNSA. V shed 5 bases and J 4 bases; nucleotides not matched to a gene: 12. CDR3 size: 16 residues.

The chain is built from TRBV11-2 and TRBJ2-1, with unresolved D. Between the trimmed V and J ends, which lost 8 bases and 0 bases, there was a span of 8 bases. Germline CDR1 reads SGHAT; CDR2 reads FQNNGV. The CDR3 length is 13 residues. The CDR3 DNA reads TGTGCCAGCCATGCGAGCTCCTACAATGAGCAGTTCTTC. This translates into CASHASSYNEQFF.

The chain carries TRBV19 and TRBJ1-2; D call uncertain. This CDR3 comprises 13 residues. CDR1 and CDR2 from the germline V gene are LNHDA and SQIVND (reference sequence). V was trimmed by 7 bases and J by 0 bases, leaving 9 bases between them. CDR3 DNA sequence: TGTGCCAGTAAAAACCTGGCTAACTATGGCTACACCTTC. It encodes CASKNLANYGYTF. Combining the CDR3 with reference TRBV19 and TRBJ1-2 gives the whole variable domain DGGITQSPKYLFRKEGQNVTLSCEQNLNHDAMYWYRQDPGQGLRLIYYSQIVNDFQKGDIAEGYSVSREKKESFPLTVTSAQKNPTAFYLCASKNLANYGYTFGSGTRLTVV.

CDR3 in amino acids: CASSQGGGYEQYF. CDR3 bases: TGCGCCAGCAGCCAAGGAGGGGGATACGAGCAGTACTTC. This sequence joins TRBV4-1 and TRBJ2-7; D might be TRBD1 (6 bases). CDR3 length: 13 residues. The V gene lost 1 base and the J gene lost 4 bases, with 8 bases spanning the gap. CDR1 is MGHRA, CDR2 YSYEKL, per germline.

The chain joins TRBV19 to TRBJ2-7, with a weak D call TRBD2 (6 bases). The CDR3 extends over 13 amino acids. CDR1 LNHDA and CDR2 SQIVND come from the germline V gene (reference sequence). V shed 2 bases and J shed 4 bases, with 9 bases lying between them. The CDR3 region is CASSIQGGYEQYF. DNA for the CDR3: TGTGCCAGTAGTATACAGGGAGGTTACGAGCAGTACTTC.

J is TRBJ2-5 and V is TRBV5-1; D is unresolved. V lost 1 base and J lost 1, with 8 bases in between. Germline lookup yields CDR1 SGHRS and CDR2 YFSETQ. The CDR3 is 14 residues long. The CDR3 DNA follows: TGCGCCAGCAGCTTGTTTCAGTCCCAAGAGACCCAGTACTTC. Translated, it gives CASSLFQSQETQYF.

By share, this clone ranks as medium-sized. The CDR3 sequence: CASSLSSSWNEQFF. Here the CDR3 DNA reads TGTGCCAGCAGTTTATCATCCTCTTGGAATGAGCAGTTCTTC. The chain employs TRBV27 and TRBJ2-1; D remains ambiguous. Germline CDR1 reads MNHEY; CDR2 reads SMNVEV (reference sequence). This CDR3 has 14 residues. The V gene lost 0 bases and the J gene lost 7 bases, with 10 bases spanning the gap.

This clone has just one count. CDR3 residues: CASSPGVREETQYF. The CDR3 nucleotides read TGTGCCAGCAGCCCCGGAGTCAGGGAAGAGACCCAGTACTTC. The V and J genes are TRBV5-4 and TRBJ2-5; D perhaps matches TRBD1 (5 bases). Germline V gene data show CDR1 as SGHNT and CDR2 as YYREEE (reference sequence). V lost 4 bases and J 3 bases, leaving 13 bases between the germline ends. This CDR3 region has 14 residues. The whole variable domain, filled in from reference TRBV5-4 and TRBJ2-5, reads ETGVTQSPTHLIKTRGQQVTLRCSSQSGHNTVSWYQQALGQGPQFIFQYYREEENGRGNFPPRFSGLQFPNYSSELNVNALELDDSALYLCASSPGVREETQYFGPGTRLLVL.

The chain combines TRBV28 with TRBJ1-2; D not resolved. The ends were cut back, 2 bases at V and 8 bases at J, with 15 bases in the middle. Looked up from germline, CDR1 is MDHEN and CDR2 is SYDVKM. The CDR3 covers 14 residues. This chain's CDR3 is CASSLKGGVIGYTF. CDR3 nucleotide sequence: TGTGCCAGCAGTTTAAAGGGCGGGGTTATAGGCTACACCTTC.

The rearrangement uses TRBV6-1 and TRBJ2-5, with TRBD1 matching 9 bases. Germline V gives CDR1 MNHNS, CDR2 SASEGT. CDR3 length equals 14 residues. V lost 3 bases, J lost 6 bases, and 5 bases stayed unmatched. The CDR3 is CASSDGQGRQTQYF. CDR3 bases: TGTGCCAGCAGTGATGGACAGGGGCGGCAGACCCAGTACTTC.

This clone was counted a single time. The chain links TRBV6-1 to TRBJ1-4; D is unresolved. CDR1 is MNHNS and CDR2 is SASEGT in the germline V gene. This CDR3 is 16 amino acids long. The V gene lost 1 base and the J gene lost 5 bases, with 14 bases spanning the gap. The DNA of the CDR3 is TGTGCCAGCAGTGAAGGTGGTTCAGGTAGAAATGAAAAACTGTTTTTT. It encodes CASSEGGSGRNEKLFF.